The entry below gives a single T cell receptor (beta chain) sequence along with its context. These data are taken from a study of patients and donors after allogeneic stem cell transplantation. Each CDR3 protein gets one entry after TCRdb re-called the RT-PCR reads with MiXCR. The sample gives over 400,000 distinct CDR3 sequences, approximately 16% of which show up once; just over 7% is in the top ten. The sequencing input was blood, either unsorted or a sorted T cell fraction (not recorded which). The TCR sequence derives from a human donor who was either an allogeneic HSCT recipient or a stem cell or donor lymphocyte infusion donor (not recorded which). It is not recorded whose cells these are; they may come from a transplant donor.

The chain's CDR3 is CSAGGPKETQYF. As DNA, the CDR3 is TGCAGTGCAGGGGGACCCAAAGAGACCCAGTACTTC. The chain combines TRBV20-1 with TRBJ2-5; maybe TRBD1 (6 bases). The V end was cut by 6 bases, the J end by 3 bases, with 11 bases between. The CDR3 covers 12 residues. In germline, CDR1 is DFQATT, CDR2 SNEGSKA (reference sequence).